The source of this TCR beta chain is a study of Ad26.COV2.S vaccination and SARS-CoV-2 variants. The data were produced by immunoSEQ multiplex PCR, yet TCRdb's version contains in-frame clones alone and is incomplete. The sample contains about 350,000 clones, 86% of which appear only once. In germline, CDR1 is SGHNT, CDR2 YYREEE (reference sequence). The CDR3 totals 15 residues. The V end lost 10 bases, the J end lost 4 bases, and 23 bases lay between the germline ends. Treatment reported: about 20 received Ad26.COV2.S at low or high dose, single or two shots; about five received placebo; per-sample allocation not given. At day 63 after the first vaccine or placebo injection, samples were drawn.

The receptor's source is a person between 18 and 65 years old who received the Ad26.COV2.S COVID-19 vaccine or a placebo. The chain joins TRBV5-4 to TRBJ1-1; tentatively, D is TRBD1 (5 bases). Sequences were derived from peripheral blood, sampled in a trial of Ad26.COV2.S vaccine versus placebo. As DNA, the CDR3 is TGTGCCTACTTGTTTGGTCAGGGCAGCCTCACTGAAGCTTTCTTT. The encoded protein is CAYLFGQGSLTEAFF.